Listed below are T cell receptor beta chains from one sample, sequenced in a study of cytomegalovirus exposure and HLA in healthy donors. Data came from immunoSEQ multiplex PCR; TCRdb stores just in-frame clones and leaves some out. The sample has 75,000 to 95,000 clones, 95% to 98% seen once. The sequencing sample was made of PBMCs. The source is a man aged 18 to 35 in good health and CMV-seronegative. Both conserved end residues are part of each CDR3. A D gene is named only where the DNA matches it firmly. Clone size is shown for a subset of rows, as once, few, many or a class of expanded clone.

>-|TRBJ1-3|-|TRBV5-1
TGCGCCAGCAGCGAGGGGGAAACTGGAAACACCATATATTTT
CASSEGETGNTIYF
>-|TRBJ1-2|-|TRBV6-5
TGTGCCAGCTCCCCCAGGGGCGGGTCCCCTTTGGGCTACACCTTC
CASSPRGGSPLGYTF
>-|TRBJ1-1|TRBD1|TRBV12-5
TGTGCTAGTGGTTTGGGGCTGGACAGGGCTAAAGCTTTCTTT
CASGLGLDRAKAFF
>-|TRBJ2-5|TRBD2|TRBV5-1
TGCGCCAGCAGCTTGGGCGGACTAGCGGGAGGGCAAGAGACCCAGTACTTC
CASSLGGLAGGQETQYF
>-|TRBJ2-2|-|TRBV11-3
TGTGCCAGCAGCCCCCACTTCCAGGGTGGGACCGGGGAGCTGTTTTTT
CASSPHFQGGTGELFF
>-|TRBJ1-1|-|TRBV6-1
TGTGCCAGCAAGGGGGGAGGGGAGAACACTGAAGCTTTCTTT
CASKGGGENTEAFF
>-|TRBJ2-1|-|TRBV27
TGTGCCAGCAGGCTCACTAGAGGCTCCTACAATGAGCAGTTCTTC
CASRLTRGSYNEQFF
>-|TRBJ2-7|TRBD2|TRBV29-1
TGCAGCATTCTAGCGGGAGAACGGTACGAGCAGTACTTC
CSILAGERYEQYF
>once|TRBJ2-3|TRBD1|TRBV6-6
TGTGCCACCTACAAACAGGGGGCGGGAGATACGCAGTATTTT
CATYKQGAGDTQYF
>once|TRBJ1-2|-|TRBV10-3
TGTGCCATCAGTGAGCGACAGGCCGGTGTCGGCCGCTATGGCTACACCTTC
CAISERQAGVGRYGYTF
>-|TRBJ1-1|-|TRBV25-1
TGTGCCAGCAGTGAATATGGGGTTCGGGGGAACACTGAAGCTTTCTTT
CASSEYGVRGNTEAFF
>-|TRBJ2-1|TRBD2|TRBV10-3
TGTGCCATCACCGGGACTAGCGGTTACAATGAGCAGTTCTTC
CAITGTSGYNEQFF
>-|TRBJ2-1|-|TRBV7-9
TGTGCCAGCAGCCTCCTCGGAAGCGGATACAATGAGCAGTTCTTC
CASSLLGSGYNEQFF
>-|TRBJ1-5|-|TRBV28
TGTGCCAGTAGCCCCTGGAGAGATCAGCCCCAGCATTTT
CASSPWRDQPQHF
>-|TRBJ1-3|-|TRBV18
TGTGCCAGCTCACCCGAAAACCAACGAGACTCTGGAAACACCATATATTTT
CASSPENQRDSGNTIYF
>-|TRBJ2-1|TRBD2|TRBV11-3
TGTGCCAGCAGCCCGGGACTAGCGGGAGTCAATGAGCAGTTCTTC
CASSPGLAGVNEQFF